This T cell receptor (beta chain) was captured in a study of blood T cell repertoires in COVID-19. CDR1 and CDR2 from the germline V gene are SGHVS and FNYEAQ. The V and J ends lost 1 base and 5 bases, in that order; junction bases with no gene match: 13. CDR3 length: 18 amino acids. Generated by immunoSEQ multiplex PCR, the TCRdb table keeps only in-frame clones and is missing some. This repertoire shows approximately 100,000 clones, roughly nine tenths found once; its top ten account for 4% to 5%. The rearrangement links TRBV7-6 to TRBJ2-3; 9 nucleotides agree with TRBD2. The TCR was taken from a man aged 65 to 79 with acute or convalescent COVID-19. What was sequenced was peripheral blood. The CDR3 protein is CASSLGSSGGGAGDTQYF. DNA for the CDR3: TGTGCCAGCAGCTTAGGATCCTCGGGCGGGGGGGCCGGAGATACGCAGTATTTT.